A selection of T cell receptor beta chains follows, all from one sample in a study of beta chain features in type 1 diabetes. Produced via immunoSEQ multiplex PCR; TCRdb's table is partial and in-frame only. The repertoire has approximately 150,000 clones, about 9.4% of them found once; the top ten carry 1.3%. Source material: naive CD4+ T cells from blood. These receptors all stem from a man between 18 and 35 years old in good health. Each CDR3 is given with its conserved first and last residue. A D gene is named only where the DNA matches it firmly. Size tells how often a clone was seen (once, few, many) or the class of an expanded clone, and some rows leave it out.

>few|TRBD2|TRBJ2-3|TRBV7-2
CASTGTSGGTSTDTQYF
TGTGCCAGCACCGGGACTAGCGGGGGCACTAGCACAGATACGCAGTATTTT
>few|TRBD1|TRBJ2-5|TRBV4-3
CASSQVAGTGLWETQYF
TGCGCCAGCAGCCAAGTTGCCGGGACAGGGCTTTGGGAGACCCAGTACTTC
>NA|TRBD2|TRBJ2-2|TRBV11-2
CASSKTSGGGELFF
TGTGCCAGCAGCAAAACTAGCGGGGGAGGGGAGCTGTTTTTT
>few|NA|TRBJ2-1|TRBV10-2
CASVAGAANEQFF
TGCGCCAGCGTCGCGGGGGCCGCGAATGAGCAGTTCTTC
>few|NA|TRBJ1-4|TRBV4-1
CASSQDSRATNEKLFF
TGCGCCAGCAGCCAGGACAGCCGAGCGACTAATGAAAAACTGTTTTTT
>few|TRBD1|TRBJ2-1|TRBV6-1
CATWGQGLGKQFF
TGTGCCACCTGGGGACAGGGGTTAGGGAAGCAGTTCTTC
>NA|TRBD1|TRBJ2-5|TRBV19
CASSPGTGAETQYF
TGTGCCAGTAGTCCTGGGACAGGGGCAGAGACCCAGTACTTC
>NA|NA|TRBJ1-5|TRBV6-5
CASSYSGKLGSQPQHF
TGTGCCAGCAGTTACTCCGGGAAGCTCGGGAGTCAGCCCCAGCATTTT
>few|TRBD1|TRBJ2-7|TRBV7-8
CASSLVGQTGTGGYEQYF
TGTGCCAGCAGCTTAGTAGGGCAGACGGGGACAGGGGGGTACGAGCAGTACTTC
>few|NA|TRBJ2-3|TRBV4-3
CASSQDFSGVPTDTQYF
TGCGCCAGCAGCCAAGATTTCTCGGGGGTTCCCACAGATACGCAGTATTTT
>NA|NA|TRBJ1-6|TRBV4-2
CASSQSGAYNSPLHF
TGTGCCAGCAGCCAAAGCGGGGCCTATAATTCACCCCTCCACTTT
>few|NA|TRBJ2-7|TRBV11-2
CASSLLDSLEQYF
TGTGCCAGCAGCTTACTGGACAGTCTCGAGCAGTACTTC
>NA|TRBD1|TRBJ1-2|TRBV28
CASRFRDRGYGYTF
TGTGCCAGCAGGTTCCGGGACAGGGGTTATGGCTACACCTTC
>many|NA|TRBJ1-5|TRBV19
CASRDWDQPQHF
TGTGCCAGTAGGGACTGGGATCAGCCCCAGCATTTT
>few|TRBD1|TRBJ1-5|TRBV7-2
CASSAPGQSTSNQPQHF
TGTGCCAGCAGCGCCCCGGGACAGTCTACTAGCAATCAGCCCCAGCATTTT
>few|TRBD2|TRBJ2-7|TRBV4-3
CASSQDWLAGGYSHEQYF
TGCGCCAGCAGCCAAGATTGGCTAGCGGGGGGGTATTCCCACGAGCAGTACTTC
>NA|NA|TRBJ2-7|TRBV6-1
CASSPNGYEQYF
TGTGCCAGTTCCCCCAACGGGTACGAGCAGTACTTC
>NA|NA|TRBJ1-5|TRBV4-1
CASSQVGLSNQPQHF
TGCGCCAGCAGCCAAGTGGGGCTTAGCAATCAGCCCCAGCATTTT
>few|TRBD2|TRBJ2-1|TRBV7-2
CASSLGGGRLNEQFF
TGTGCCAGCAGCTTAGGCGGGGGACGTCTCAATGAGCAGTTCTTC
>few|TRBD2|TRBJ2-1|TRBV4-3
CATKSGGARSEQFF
TGCGCCACTAAAAGCGGGGGGGCCCGGAGTGAGCAGTTCTTC
>NA|NA|TRBJ2-5|TRBV18
CASSPRGGYRKETQYF
TGTGCCAGCTCACCACGCGGGGGCTACCGGAAAGAGACCCAGTACTTC
>few|NA|TRBJ1-5|TRBV21-1
CASSERDREVLVNQPQHF
TGTGCCAGCAGCGAGAGGGACAGGGAGGTTTTAGTGAATCAGCCCCAGCATTTT
>NA|NA|TRBJ1-1|TRBV7-2
CASIPGQNTEAFF
TGTGCCAGCATCCCGGGACAGAACACTGAAGCTTTCTTT
>few|NA|TRBJ2-7|TRBV7-2
CASSADYSYEQYF
TGTGCCAGCAGCGCCGACTACTCCTACGAGCAGTACTTC
>NA|NA|TRBJ2-5|TRBV7-3
CASSSDSQETQYF
TGTGCCAGCAGCAGTGACAGTCAAGAGACCCAGTACTTC
>NA|TRBD2|TRBJ2-3|TRBV7-8
CASTRGGTDTQYF
TGTGCCAGCACGCGGGGGGGCACAGATACGCAGTATTTT
>NA|NA|TRBJ2-7|TRBV7-2
CASSPRRGYEQYF
TGTGCCAGCAGCCCCAGGCGGGGCTACGAGCAGTACTTC
>once|TRBD1|TRBJ1-2|TRBV5-6
CASSSTRTGGGYTF
TGTGCCAGCAGCTCGACCCGGACAGGGGGTGGCTACACCTTC
>NA|TRBD1|TRBJ1-3|TRBV9
CASSVDPSTGVSGNTIYF
TGTGCCAGCAGCGTAGATCCCTCGACAGGGGTATCTGGAAACACCATATATTTT
>NA|TRBD2|TRBJ2-5|TRBV6-4
CASSYGTSGGQETQYF
TGTGCCAGCAGTTATGGGACTAGCGGGGGGCAAGAGACCCAGTACTTC
>NA|NA|TRBJ1-3|TRBV9
CASSVESTATGNTIYF
TGTGCCAGCAGCGTAGAGAGCACCGCGACTGGAAACACCATATATTTT
>NA|NA|TRBJ2-5|TRBV6-1
CALAGQETQYF
TGTGCCTTGGCAGGTCAAGAGACCCAGTACTTC
>NA|TRBD1|TRBJ1-5|TRBV4-1
CASSQERDRVNQPQHF
TGCGCCAGCAGCCAAGAAAGGGACAGGGTAAATCAGCCCCAGCATTTT